This TCR beta chain was obtained from a study of shared clonotypes between healthy human individuals. Overall study findings and caveats: Rarefaction showed sorted-subset sequencing was incomplete despite large depth. Owing to a small donor count, the genetic and exposure-history diversity represented was limited.

The data were produced by immunoSEQ multiplex PCR, yet TCRdb's version contains in-frame clones alone and is incomplete. This sample has about 2.3 million clones, with more than 80% found just once. Remarks on this clone: Its specificity is unknown.

None of the donors, who were healthy HIV-negative adults, had recently had acute infections or vaccinations. This sequence was found in a man between 18 and 29 years old in good health. Some clones in this sample may be carry-over from other donors' samples. The specimen was naive CD4+ T cells from PBMCs. Regarding subset: CD45RA+ positively selected.

CDR3 sequence reads: CASSSRYLGRKEKLFF. For the CDR3, the DNA is TGTGCCAGCAGCAGTCGGTATCTGGGCCGTAAAGAAAAACTGTTTTTT. The chain has TRBV27 and TRBJ1-4; D remains ambiguous. The CDR3 is made up of 16 amino acids. Germline assignment: CDR1 MNHEY and CDR2 SMNVEV (reference sequence). V lost 6 bases and J 8 bases, leaving 22 bases between the germline ends.